This T cell receptor beta chain was sequenced in a study of molecular identifiers for immune sequencing clone quantification. Overall study context: RNA from approximately 20,000 or 98,000 naive CD8 cells was split five ways in replicates, with four sequenced.

Per the germline V gene, CDR1 is SQVTM and CDR2 is ANQGSEA. The CDR3 totals 13 residues. V was cut by 5 bases and J by 2 bases, with 10 bases left in between. For naive CD8 T cells, sorting used the CD8+CD4-CCR7+CD45RA+ phenotype. One entry per CDR3 protein results from TCRdb running MiXCR on the PCR reads. Among over 550,000 distinct CDR3 sequences, over 25% were seen once, and the ten largest hold about 0.84%. There are a few counts of this clonotype. This chain links TRBV29-1 with TRBJ2-1; D call uncertain. The clonotype originates from a human donor in good health. Some libraries in this study had Jurkat cell RNA spiked in. Sequencing used naive CD8+ T cells from blood, with Jurkat cell RNA spiked in. Noted subset: FACS-sorted CD8+CD4-CCR7+CD45RA+ naive T cells. The CDR3 spells CSVFDPAYNEQFF. Written as DNA, the CDR3 is TGCAGCGTTTTCGATCCAGCCTACAATGAGCAGTTCTTC.